This T cell receptor (beta chain) was recovered during a study of T-cell reconstitution after alpha-beta-depleted transplantation in children. The germline V and J ends were trimmed by 6 bases and 4 bases, with 15 bases remaining between them. The CDR3 contains 15 residues. Preparation of the TCRbeta library was carried out with unique molecular identifiers. Each CDR3 protein gets one entry after TCRdb re-called the PCR reads with MiXCR. The data contain about 210,000 distinct CDR3 sequences, over 15% of them seen just once; the ten biggest clones take up around two fifths. Sequencing was performed on PBMCs, mostly from graft donor cells, taken 360 days after TCRalphabeta/CD19-depleted stem cell transplant. The genes are TRBV12-3 or TRBV12-4 and TRBJ2-2; the D is unclear. The sequence was collected from a male patient aged 2-10 years who had a stem cell transplant for acute lymphoblastic leukemia, so the T cells may come from the graft donor. In DNA form, the CDR3 reads TGTGCCAGCAGACCCAACCTTTGGGTCACCGGGGAGCTGTTTTTT. Translating it yields CASRPNLWVTGELFF.